The clone carrying this T cell receptor beta chain was recorded at least ten times. The data are from a study of CD8+CD57+ T cells in acquired aplastic anemia. The TCR beta profiling, which covered VDJ combination and CDR3 sequence, was carried out using genomic DNA as the template. Using its own MiXCR run on the reads, TCRdb lists one record per CDR3 protein. Counted here are 150,000 to 200,000 distinct CDR3 sequences, about 48% occurring once; the ten biggest clones make up under 1.2%. The length of the CDR3 is 13 residues. Per germline, CDR1 DFQATT and CDR2 SNEGSKA (reference sequence). V lost 3 bases and J 8 bases, leaving 16 bases between the germline ends.

This TCR was sampled from a human donor in good health. The sequenced sample consisted of sorted CD4+, CD8+, or CD8+CD57+ T cells (not recorded which) from PBMCs. The chain links TRBV20-1 to TRBJ1-2; D is possibly TRBD1 (6 bases). The CDR3 protein is CSARWGGGQGYTF. CDR3 in DNA: TGCAGTGCTAGGTGGGGTGGGGGCCAAGGCTACACCTTC.